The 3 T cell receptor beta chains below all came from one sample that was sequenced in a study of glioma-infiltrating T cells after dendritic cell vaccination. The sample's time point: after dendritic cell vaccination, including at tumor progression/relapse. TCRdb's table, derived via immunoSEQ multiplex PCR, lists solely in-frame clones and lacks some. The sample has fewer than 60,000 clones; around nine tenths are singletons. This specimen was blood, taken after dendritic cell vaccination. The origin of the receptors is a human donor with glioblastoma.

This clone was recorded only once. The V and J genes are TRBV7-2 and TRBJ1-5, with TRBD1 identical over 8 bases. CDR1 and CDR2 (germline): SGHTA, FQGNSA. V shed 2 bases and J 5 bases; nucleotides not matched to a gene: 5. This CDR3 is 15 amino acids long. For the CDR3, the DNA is TGTGCCAGCAGCTTAAGCCCCAGGGGGCATCAGCCCCAGCATTTT. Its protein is CASSLSPRGHQPQHF.

CDR3 loop: CASSQLGQPQHF. For the CDR3, the DNA is TGTGCCAGCAGTCAACTGGGCCAGCCCCAGCATTTT. The chain uses TRBV7-2 and TRBJ1-5; D is uncertain. The CDR3 length is 12 residues. Germline CDR1 is SGHTA and CDR2 is FQGNSA. V was trimmed by 6 bases and J by 7 bases, leaving 10 bases between them.

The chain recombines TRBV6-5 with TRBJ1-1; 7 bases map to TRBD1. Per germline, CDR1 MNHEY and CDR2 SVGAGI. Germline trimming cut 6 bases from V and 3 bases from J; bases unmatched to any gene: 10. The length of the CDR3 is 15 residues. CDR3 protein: CASRPAGTDYTEAFF. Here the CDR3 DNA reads TGTGCCAGCAGACCGGCCGGGACAGACTACACTGAAGCTTTCTTT.